The clone carrying this T cell receptor (beta chain) was recorded a few times. Alongside a J-beta primer mix, a sample-barcoded 5' primer served in a second PCR lasting about 7 to 12 cycles. TCRdb re-analysed the 5' RACE reads in MiXCR, keeping a single row per CDR3 protein. The repertoire holds roughly 1,000,000 distinct CDR3 sequences, with under 30% as singletons. The data originate from a study of blood T cells in healthy people across ages. For the study at large: Per two T cells, about one barcoded beta molecule was captured through template switching.

Every sample yielded at least 6.5 million isolated PBMCs. V shed 8 bases and J shed 5 bases, with 15 bases lying between them. The CDR3 totals 12 residues. The germline CDR1 and CDR2 sequences are SQVTM and ANQGSEA. This same sample was also taken into another study, of T cells of mothers and their children. That source reports: Three healthy Caucasian mothers gave samples, and so did their six children. Related pairs of mothers and children showed slightly higher, non-significant overlap versus unrelated pairs.

The sample was blood. V is TRBV29-1 and J is TRBJ2-5; a weak D match, TRBD1 (5 bases). The clonotype was recovered from a girl aged 2-10 years in good health. Here the CDR3 reads CSTAGIWETQYF. CDR3 DNA sequence: TGCAGCACCGCAGGGATCTGGGAGACCCAGTACTTC.